Sequencing of this T cell receptor (beta chain) was carried out in a study of T cell repertoires in cytomegalovirus infection. Points from the study as a whole: The response measured ex vivo was dominated by TCR beta clonotypes (HLA-C-restricted and CMV-specific).

Deletions cut 0 bases from V and 7 bases from J, with 10 bases between. The CDR3 contains 14 residues. Germline loops: CDR1 LNHNV, CDR2 YYDKDF (reference sequence). TCRdb recomputed calls from the reads with MiXCR, one row per CDR3 protein. Of about 740,000 distinct CDR3 sequences in the sample, 35% were seen once. About this clonotype: Antigen unknown.

Sequencing was carried out using PBMCs. This receptor was obtained from a human donor in good health (CMV status not recorded). Some clones in this sample may be carry-over from other donors' samples. The J gene is TRBJ1-5, the V gene TRBV15, with D maybe TRBD1 (6 bases). CDR3 sequence (DNA): TGTGCCACCAGCAGAGATCGCAGGGGACAGCCCCAGCATTTT. This translates into CATSRDRRGQPQHF.